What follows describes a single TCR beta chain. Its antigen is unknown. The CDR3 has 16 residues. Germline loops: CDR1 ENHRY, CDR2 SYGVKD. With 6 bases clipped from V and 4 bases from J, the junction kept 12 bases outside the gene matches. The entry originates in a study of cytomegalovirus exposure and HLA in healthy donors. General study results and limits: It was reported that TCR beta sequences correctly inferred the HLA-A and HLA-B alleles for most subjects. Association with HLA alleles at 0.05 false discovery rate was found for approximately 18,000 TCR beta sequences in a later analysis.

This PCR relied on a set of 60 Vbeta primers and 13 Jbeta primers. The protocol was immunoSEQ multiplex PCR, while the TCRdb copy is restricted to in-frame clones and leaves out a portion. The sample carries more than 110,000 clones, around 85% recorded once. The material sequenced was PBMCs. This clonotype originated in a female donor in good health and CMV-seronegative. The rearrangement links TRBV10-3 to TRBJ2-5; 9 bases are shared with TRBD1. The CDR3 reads CAISSTGGGYVETQYF. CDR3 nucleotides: TGTGCCATCAGCTCAACAGGGGGCGGCTATGTAGAGACCCAGTACTTC.